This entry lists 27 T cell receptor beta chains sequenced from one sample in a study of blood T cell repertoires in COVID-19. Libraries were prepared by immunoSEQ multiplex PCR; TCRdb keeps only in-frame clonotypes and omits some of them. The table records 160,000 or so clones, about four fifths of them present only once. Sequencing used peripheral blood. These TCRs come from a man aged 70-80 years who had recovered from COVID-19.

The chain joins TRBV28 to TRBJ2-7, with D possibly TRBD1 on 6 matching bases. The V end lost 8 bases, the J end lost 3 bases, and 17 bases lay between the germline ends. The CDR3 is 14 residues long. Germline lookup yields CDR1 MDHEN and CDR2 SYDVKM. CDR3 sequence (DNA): TGTGCCAGCGCTGACCAGGGACATTTCTACGAGCAGTACTTC. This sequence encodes CASADQGHFYEQYF.

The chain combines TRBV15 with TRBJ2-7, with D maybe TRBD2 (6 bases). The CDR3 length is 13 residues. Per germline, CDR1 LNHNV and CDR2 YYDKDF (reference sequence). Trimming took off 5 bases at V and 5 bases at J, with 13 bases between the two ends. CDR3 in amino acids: CATSFLTGDEQYF. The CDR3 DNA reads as TGTGCCACCAGCTTTCTGACGGGGGACGAGCAGTACTTC.

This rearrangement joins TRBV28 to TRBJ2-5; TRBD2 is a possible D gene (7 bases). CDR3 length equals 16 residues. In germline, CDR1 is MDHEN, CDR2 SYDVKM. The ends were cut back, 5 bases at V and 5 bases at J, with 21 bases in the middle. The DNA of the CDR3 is TGTGCCAGCAGTACACCTTCTACAGGGAGGGTGGAGACCCAGTACTTC. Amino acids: CASSTPSTGRVETQYF.

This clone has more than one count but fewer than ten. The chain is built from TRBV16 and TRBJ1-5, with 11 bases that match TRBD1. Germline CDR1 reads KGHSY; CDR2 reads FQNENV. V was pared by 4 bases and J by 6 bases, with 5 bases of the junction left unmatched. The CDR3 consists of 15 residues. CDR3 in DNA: TGTGCCAGCAGCCGCCGGACAGGGGGCCGTCAGCCCCAGCATTTT. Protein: CASSRRTGGRQPQHF.

The chain's CDR3 is CASSFPDRGLTEAFF. DNA of the CDR3: TGTGCCAGCAGCTTTCCGGACAGGGGGCTGACTGAAGCTTTCTTT. This chain links TRBV7-9 with TRBJ1-1; 11 nucleotides agree with TRBD1. V lost 3 bases and J lost 5; bases outside the gene matches: 5. This CDR3 has 15 residues. The germline CDR1 and CDR2 sequences are SEHNR and FQNEAQ (reference sequence). The full variable domain, its missing parts supplied by reference TRBV7-9 and TRBJ1-1, is DTGVSQNPRHKITKRGQNVTFRCDPISEHNRLYWYRQTLGQGPEFLTYFQNEAQLEKSRLLSDRFSAERPKGSFSTLEIQRTEQGDSAMYLCASSFPDRGLTEAFFGQGTRLTVV.

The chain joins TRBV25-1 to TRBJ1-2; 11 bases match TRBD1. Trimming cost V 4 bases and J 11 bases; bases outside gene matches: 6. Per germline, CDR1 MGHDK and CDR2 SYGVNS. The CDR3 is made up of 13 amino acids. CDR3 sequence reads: CASSGTGGGRYTF. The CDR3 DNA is TGTGCCAGCAGTGGGACAGGGGGCGGACGGTACACCTTC.

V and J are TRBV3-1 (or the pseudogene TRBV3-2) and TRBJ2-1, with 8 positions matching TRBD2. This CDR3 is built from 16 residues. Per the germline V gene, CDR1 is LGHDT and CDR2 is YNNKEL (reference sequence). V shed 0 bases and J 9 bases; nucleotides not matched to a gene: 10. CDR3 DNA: TGTGCCAGCAGCCAAGAGGGTAGCGGGAAACAGGGTGAGCAGTTCTTC. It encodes CASSQEGSGKQGEQFF.

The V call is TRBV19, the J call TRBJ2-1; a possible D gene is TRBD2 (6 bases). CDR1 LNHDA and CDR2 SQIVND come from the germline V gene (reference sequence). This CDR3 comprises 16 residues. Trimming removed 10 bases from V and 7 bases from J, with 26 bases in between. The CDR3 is CATQYLHVGSGNEQFF. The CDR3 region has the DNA TGTGCCACTCAATATCTACATGTGGGGAGCGGGAATGAGCAGTTCTTC.

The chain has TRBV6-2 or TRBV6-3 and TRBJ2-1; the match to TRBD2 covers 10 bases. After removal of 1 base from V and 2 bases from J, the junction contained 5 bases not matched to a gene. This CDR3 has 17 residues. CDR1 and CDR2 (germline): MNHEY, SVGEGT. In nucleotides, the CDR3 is TGTGCCAGCAGTTACTTTCAGCTAGCGGGGGCCTACAATGAGCAGTTCTTC. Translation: CASSYFQLAGAYNEQFF.

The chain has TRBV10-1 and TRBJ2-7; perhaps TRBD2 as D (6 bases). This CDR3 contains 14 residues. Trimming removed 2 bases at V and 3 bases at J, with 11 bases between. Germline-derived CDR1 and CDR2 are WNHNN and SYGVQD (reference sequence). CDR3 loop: CASSERTKVYEQYF. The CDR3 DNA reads TGCGCCAGCAGTGAGAGGACTAAGGTCTACGAGCAGTACTTC.

In DNA form, the CDR3 reads TGTGCCAGTAGTATAGAGGACAGGGAGGACACTGAAGCTTTCTTT. Translated: CASSIEDREDTEAFF. J is TRBJ1-1 and V is TRBV19; TRBD1 matches 8 bases. The trim removed 0 bases at V and 3 bases at J, leaving 3 bases unmatched. The CDR3 has 15 amino acids. Germline V gene sequence: CDR1 LNHDA, CDR2 SQIVND (reference sequence). The full variable domain, with the rest looked up from reference TRBV19 and TRBJ1-1, is DGGITQSPKYLFRKEGQNVTLSCEQNLNHDAMYWYRQDPGQGLRLIYYSQIVNDFQKGDIAEGYSVSREKKESFPLTVTSAQKNPTAFYLCASSIEDREDTEAFFGQGTRLTVV.

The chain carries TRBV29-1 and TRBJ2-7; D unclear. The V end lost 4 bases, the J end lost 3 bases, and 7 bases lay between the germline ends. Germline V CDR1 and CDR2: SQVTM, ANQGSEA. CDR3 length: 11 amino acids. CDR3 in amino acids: CSVAESYEQYF. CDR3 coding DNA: TGCAGCGTTGCGGAGAGCTACGAGCAGTACTTC.

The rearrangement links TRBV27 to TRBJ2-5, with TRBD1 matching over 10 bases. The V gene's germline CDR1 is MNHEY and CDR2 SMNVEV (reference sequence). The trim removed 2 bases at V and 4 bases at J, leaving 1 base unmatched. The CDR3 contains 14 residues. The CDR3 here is CASSLRTGGETQYF. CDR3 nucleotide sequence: TGTGCCAGCAGTTTAAGGACAGGGGGAGAGACCCAGTACTTC.

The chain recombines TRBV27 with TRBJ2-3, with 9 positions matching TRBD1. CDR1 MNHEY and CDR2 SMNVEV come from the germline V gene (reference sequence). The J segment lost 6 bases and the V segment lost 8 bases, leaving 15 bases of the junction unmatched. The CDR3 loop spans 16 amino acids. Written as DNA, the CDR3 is TGTGCCAGCTGGGGGCCAGGACAGGGGAGTAGGGATACGCAGTATTTT. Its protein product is CASWGPGQGSRDTQYF.

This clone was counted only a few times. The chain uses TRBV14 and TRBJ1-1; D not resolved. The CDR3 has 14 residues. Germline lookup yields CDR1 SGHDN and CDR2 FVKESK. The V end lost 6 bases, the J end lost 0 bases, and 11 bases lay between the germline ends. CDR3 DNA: TGTGCCAGCAGTGGCAGTCTTATGAACACTGAAGCTTTCTTT. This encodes CASSGSLMNTEAFF. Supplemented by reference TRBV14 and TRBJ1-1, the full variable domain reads EAGVTQFPSHSVIEKGQTVTLRCDPISGHDNLYWYRRVMGKEIKFLLHFVKESKQDESGMPNNRFLAERTGGTYSTLKVQPAELEDSGVYFCASSGSLMNTEAFFGQGTRLTVV.

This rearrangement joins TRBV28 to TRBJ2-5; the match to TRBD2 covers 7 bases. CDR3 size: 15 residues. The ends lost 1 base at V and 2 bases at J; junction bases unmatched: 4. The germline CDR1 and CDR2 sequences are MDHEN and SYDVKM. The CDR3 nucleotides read TGTGCCAGCAGTTTATTCCAGGGAGGGCAAGAGACCCAGTACTTC. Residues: CASSLFQGGQETQYF.

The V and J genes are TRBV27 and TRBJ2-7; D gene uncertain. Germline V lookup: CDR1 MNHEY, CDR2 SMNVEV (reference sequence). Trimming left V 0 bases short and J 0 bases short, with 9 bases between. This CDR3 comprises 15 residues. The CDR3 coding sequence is TGTGCCAGCAGTTTATCGGCGGTGAGCTCCTACGAGCAGTACTTC. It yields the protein CASSLSAVSSYEQYF.

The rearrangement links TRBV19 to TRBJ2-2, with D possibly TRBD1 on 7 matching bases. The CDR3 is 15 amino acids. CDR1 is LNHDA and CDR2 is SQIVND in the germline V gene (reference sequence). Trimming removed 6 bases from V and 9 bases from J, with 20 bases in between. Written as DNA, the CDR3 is TGTGCCAGTAGCGACGGAGGGACAGCGCGGCGGGAGCTGTTTTTT. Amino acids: CASSDGGTARRELFF.

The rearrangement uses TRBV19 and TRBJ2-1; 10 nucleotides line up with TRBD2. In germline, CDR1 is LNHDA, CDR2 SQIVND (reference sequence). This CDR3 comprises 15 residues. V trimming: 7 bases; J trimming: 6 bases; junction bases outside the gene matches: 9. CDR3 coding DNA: TGTGCCAGTACCCTTAGCGGGAGGCCCTCCAATGAGCAGTTCTTC. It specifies CASTLSGRPSNEQFF.

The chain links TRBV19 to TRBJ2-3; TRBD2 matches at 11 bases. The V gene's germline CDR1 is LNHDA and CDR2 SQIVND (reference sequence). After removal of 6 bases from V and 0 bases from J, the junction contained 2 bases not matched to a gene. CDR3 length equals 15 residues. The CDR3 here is CASRLAGGSTDTQYF. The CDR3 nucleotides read TGTGCCAGTAGGTTAGCGGGAGGGAGCACAGATACGCAGTATTTT.

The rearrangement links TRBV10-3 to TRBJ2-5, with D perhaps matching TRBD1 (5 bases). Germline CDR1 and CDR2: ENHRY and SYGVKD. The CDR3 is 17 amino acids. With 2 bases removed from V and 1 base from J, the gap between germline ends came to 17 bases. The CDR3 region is CAISEPGPDSSQETQYF. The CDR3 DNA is TGTGCCATCAGTGAGCCCGGACCTGACAGTTCCCAAGAGACCCAGTACTTC.

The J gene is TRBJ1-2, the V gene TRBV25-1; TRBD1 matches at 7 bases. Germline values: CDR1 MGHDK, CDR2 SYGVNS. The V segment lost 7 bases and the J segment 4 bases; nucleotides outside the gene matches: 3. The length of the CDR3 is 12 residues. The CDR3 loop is CASTRTGYGYTF. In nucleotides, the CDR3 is TGTGCCAGCACTAGGACAGGCTATGGCTACACCTTC.

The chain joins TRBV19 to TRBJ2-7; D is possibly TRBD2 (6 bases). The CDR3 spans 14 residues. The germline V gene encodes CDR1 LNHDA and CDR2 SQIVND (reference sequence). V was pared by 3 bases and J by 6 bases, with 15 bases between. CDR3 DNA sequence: TGTGCCAGTAGTATCAGCGGGCAGGGATCCGAGCAGTACTTC. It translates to CASSISGQGSEQYF.

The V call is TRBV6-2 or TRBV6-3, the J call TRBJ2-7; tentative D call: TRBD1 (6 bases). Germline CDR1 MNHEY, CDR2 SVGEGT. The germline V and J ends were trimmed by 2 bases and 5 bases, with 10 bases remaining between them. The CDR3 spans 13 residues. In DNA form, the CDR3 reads TGTGCCAGCAGTTACACAGGGTCCCACGAGCAGTACTTC. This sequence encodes CASSYTGSHEQYF.

CDR3 loop: CASSQDTATDRVGLETQYF. In DNA form, the CDR3 reads TGCGCCAGCAGCCAAGATACGGCCACAGACAGGGTAGGTTTGGAGACCCAGTACTTC. The chain has TRBV4-1 and TRBJ2-5; 7 nucleotides line up with TRBD1. CDR1 is MGHRA, CDR2 YSYEKL, per germline. Trimming cost V 0 bases and J 5 bases; bases outside gene matches: 18. The CDR3 is 19 amino acids.

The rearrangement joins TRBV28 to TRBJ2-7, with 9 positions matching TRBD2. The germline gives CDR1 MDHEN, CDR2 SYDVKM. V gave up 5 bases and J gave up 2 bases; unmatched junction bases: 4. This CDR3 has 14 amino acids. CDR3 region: CASSVSGRTYEQYF. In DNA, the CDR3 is TGTGCCAGCAGTGTTAGCGGGAGAACCTACGAGCAGTACTTC.

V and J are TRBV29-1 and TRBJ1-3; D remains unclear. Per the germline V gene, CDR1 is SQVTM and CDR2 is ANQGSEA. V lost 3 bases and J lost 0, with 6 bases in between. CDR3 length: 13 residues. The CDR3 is CSVEVDSGNTIYF. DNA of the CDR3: TGCAGCGTTGAGGTAGACTCTGGAAACACCATATATTTT.